The 8 T cell receptor beta chains reported below all come from one sample, sequenced in a study of T cell responses to AZD1222 COVID-19 vaccine (dated by TCRdb to the early 2020s). The time point tag for this specimen amounts to: about 28 days (+/-7) after the second vaccine dose. Library preparation was by the immunoSEQ multiplex PCR assay. The source is immuneACCESS, and TCRdb retained only in-frame sequences with V and J called. Part of the clones is not carried over; for the studies checked, unresolved V genes explain less than half of this, and the remainder is unexplained. Recorded for this sample are 150,000 to 200,000 clones; 94% of them occurred a single time. The ten most abundant clones make up 1.6% of the sample. Sequences were derived from peripheral blood, sampled 28 days after the second AZD1222 dose. All receptors come from an adult who received the AZD1222 COVID-19 vaccine.

This clone was seen once. The chain is built from TRBV10-3 and TRBJ2-1; no clear D. Germline V gene lookup returns CDR1 ENHRY and CDR2 SYGVKD. V gave up 4 bases and J gave up 7 bases, with 20 bases separating them. This CDR3 is 16 amino acids long. The CDR3 DNA reads as TGTGCCATCAGTGGGGTCCTCGGATTCGTGGGGAATGAGCAGTTCTTC. It is translated as CAISGVLGFVGNEQFF.

CDR3 nucleotide sequence: TGTGCCAGCAGCTCCGGGGGGGCGTACTCTGGAAACACCATATATTTT. Protein: CASSSGGAYSGNTIYF. This chain joins TRBV7-9 and TRBJ1-3, with D maybe TRBD1 (6 bases). Germline V gene sequence: CDR1 SEHNR, CDR2 FQNEAQ (reference sequence). The CDR3 has 16 residues. Trimming pared 4 bases from V and 0 bases from J, leaving 13 bases between.

This CDR3 reads CASSHGVTYEQYF. The CDR3 DNA reads TGCGCCAGCAGCCATGGTGTTACCTACGAGCAGTACTTC. The V gene is TRBV4-1, the J gene TRBJ2-7, with D hard to call. Trimming removed 3 bases from V and 2 bases from J, with 8 bases in between. Germline V lookup: CDR1 MGHRA, CDR2 YSYEKL. The CDR3 runs to 13 residues.

This clone was observed a handful of times. The chain has TRBV28 and TRBJ2-1, with D hard to call. CDR1 MDHEN and CDR2 SYDVKM come from the germline V gene. The V gene lost 3 bases and the J gene lost 6 bases, with 12 bases spanning the gap. The CDR3 totals 14 residues. The CDR3 sequence is CASSLASRGNEQFF. DNA for the CDR3: TGTGCCAGCAGTTTGGCCAGTAGAGGCAATGAGCAGTTCTTC.

The chain uses TRBV21-1 and TRBJ1-6; the D segment call TRBD1 is taken from the table without a DNA check. TRBV21-1 is a pseudogene segment. This CDR3 comprises 14 residues. The CDR3 region has the DNA TGTGCCAGCAGCATCCCGGGACAGGGGTCACCCCTCCACTTT. Translated, it gives CASSIPGQGSPLHF.

This clone appeared a single time. V gene TRBV5-1 combines with J gene TRBJ1-1; D perhaps matches TRBD1 (6 bases). The germline V and J ends were trimmed by 0 bases and 4 bases, with 13 bases remaining between them. Germline CDR1 is SGHRS and CDR2 is YFSETQ. The CDR3 is 15 amino acids. CDR3 in amino acids: CASSLGTGGFTEAFF. In DNA form, the CDR3 reads TGCGCCAGCAGCTTGGGGACCGGGGGCTTCACTGAAGCTTTCTTT. Together with reference TRBV5-1 and TRBJ1-1, the CDR3 gives the full variable domain: KAGVTQTPRYLIKTRGQQVTLSCSPISGHRSVSWYQQTPGQGLQFLFEYFSETQRNKGNFPGRFSGRQFSNSRSEMNVSTLELGDSALYLCASSLGTGGFTEAFFGQGTRLTVV.

The chain links TRBV5-5 to TRBJ2-1; D gene ambiguous. V was clipped by 4 bases and J by 0 bases, with 14 bases between them. The CDR3 is 16 residues long. In germline, CDR1 is SGHKS, CDR2 YYEKEE (reference sequence). The CDR3 spells CASSLLAFSSYNEQFF. CDR3 in DNA: TGTGCCAGCAGCCTGCTTGCCTTTAGCTCCTACAATGAGCAGTTCTTC.

This chain connects TRBV5-4 to TRBJ2-7; 11 nucleotides align to TRBD2. CDR1 is SGHNT, CDR2 YYREEE, per germline (reference sequence). The J segment lost 11 bases and the V segment lost 5 bases, leaving 12 bases of the junction unmatched. The CDR3 is made up of 14 amino acids. The CDR3 DNA reads TGTGCCAGCAGTACGGGACTAGCGGAATCCAGAAAGTACTTC. This sequence encodes CASSTGLAESRKYF.